A single sample is the source of the 11 T cell receptor beta chains below, sequenced in a study of technical replicates of blood from a handful of donors (dated by TCRdb to 2017 to 2019). The library was made by the immunoSEQ multiplex PCR assay. TCRdb obtained this table from immuneACCESS and retained in-frame rearrangements with V and J assigned. These tables miss some clones; where compared with another copy, unresolved V genes account for less than half of the shortfall, and the remainder is unexplained. The sample table contains under 85,000 clones; only one count was recorded for 70% to 90% of them. The ten largest clones capture roughly 5% of the sample. The sample consisted of PBMCs. The receptors shown here come from a human donor in good health. Some clones in this sample may be carry-over from other donors' samples.

V usage is TRBV11-2 and J usage is TRBJ1-2; D perhaps matches TRBD1 (5 bases). V lost 5 bases, J lost 4 bases, and 20 bases lay in between. This CDR3 region has 16 residues. Germline V lookup: CDR1 SGHAT, CDR2 FQNNGV. DNA of the CDR3: TGTGCCAGCAGCCCAAGAAGGGTGGGACTTCTCTATGGCTACACCTTC. Protein sequence: CASSPRRVGLLYGYTF.

The chain is built from TRBV7-6 and TRBJ2-3, with a possible D match to TRBD2 (6 bases). Trimming pared 5 bases from V and 4 bases from J, leaving 16 bases between. From germline, CDR1 is SGHVS and CDR2 FNYEAQ. The CDR3 extends over 15 amino acids. In DNA, the CDR3 is TGTGCCAGCAGCGATCGACCAACGGGGGCAGATACGCAGTATTTT. This encodes CASSDRPTGADTQYF.

The V call is TRBV21-1, the J call TRBJ1-1; TRBD1, the table's D call, was not compared with the DNA. TRBV21-1 has pseudogene status. This CDR3 has 16 amino acids. The CDR3: CASSKGQGGSCTEAFF. The CDR3 region has the DNA TGTGCCAGCAGCAAAGGACAGGGGGGGTCTTGTACTGAAGCTTTCTTT.

The count of this clone is one. The chain uses TRBV5-4 and TRBJ2-3; 9 bases agree with TRBD1. The CDR3 runs to 14 residues. Looked up from germline, CDR1 is SGHNT and CDR2 is YYREEE (reference sequence). J was trimmed by 2 bases and V by 5 bases; bases with no gene match: 3. For the CDR3, the DNA is TGTGCCAGCAGACGGACAGGGGCCACAGATACGCAGTATTTT. Residues: CASRRTGATDTQYF. Full variable domain (outside the CDR3, taken from reference TRBV5-4 and TRBJ2-3): ETGVTQSPTHLIKTRGQQVTLRCSSQSGHNTVSWYQQALGQGPQFIFQYYREEENGRGNFPPRFSGLQFPNYSSELNVNALELDDSALYLCASRRTGATDTQYFGPGTRLTVL.

The rearrangement joins TRBV5-4 to TRBJ1-2, with a weak D call TRBD1 (6 bases). The germline gives CDR1 SGHNT, CDR2 YYREEE (reference sequence). V lost 2 bases and J lost 4, with 9 bases in between. There are 13 residues in the CDR3. For the CDR3, the DNA is TGTGCCAGCAGCTTCAGGGGATCCTATGGCTACACCTTC. Its protein product is CASSFRGSYGYTF.

V and J are TRBV6-6 and TRBJ2-4, with a possible D match to TRBD2 (7 bases). The V end was cut by 7 bases, the J end by 4 bases, with 14 bases between. Germline lookup yields CDR1 MNHNY and CDR2 SVGAGI (reference sequence). This CDR3 region has 14 residues. CDR3 amino acids: CASKGEGGKNIQYF. The CDR3, as DNA: TGTGCCAGCAAGGGGGAGGGGGGGAAAAACATTCAGTACTTC.

This clone came up once. This chain uses TRBV7-8 with TRBJ2-1, with 12 bases that match TRBD2. The CDR3 covers 16 residues. Looked up from germline, CDR1 is SGHVS and CDR2 is FQNEAQ. The V segment lost 5 bases and the J segment 9 bases; nucleotides outside the gene matches: 11. The CDR3 sequence: CASSEQLAGGIVEQFF. CDR3 DNA sequence: TGTGCCAGCAGCGAGCAACTAGCGGGAGGAATTGTTGAGCAGTTCTTC.

This chain connects TRBV2 to TRBJ2-3, with 7 bases aligning to TRBD2. Germline CDR1 reads SNHLY; CDR2 reads FYNNEI. The CDR3 runs to 16 residues. J was trimmed by 0 bases and V by 5 bases; bases with no gene match: 8. In nucleotides, the CDR3 is TGTGCCAGCAGTCCCCTCGGGCGGGGGAGCACAGATACGCAGTATTTT. Amino acids: CASSPLGRGSTDTQYF.

This rearrangement joins TRBV7-9 to TRBJ1-3; no clear D. Germline V gene sequence: CDR1 SEHNR, CDR2 FQNEAQ (reference sequence). Trimming cost V 9 bases and J 2 bases, with 23 bases left between them. The CDR3 is 17 amino acids. The CDR3 DNA is TGTGCCAGTCACCGGGATTTAGGAGGAACTACTGGAAACACCATATATTTT. It is translated as CASHRDLGGTTGNTIYF.

This clone was counted only a few times. Here the CDR3 DNA reads TGTGCCAGCAGCATCCGGGACAGAAACACTGAAGCTTTCTTT. Translated: CASSIRDRNTEAFF. The V gene is TRBV9, the J gene TRBJ1-1; 7 positions match TRBD1. V shed 4 bases and J 2 bases; nucleotides not matched to a gene: 5. The CDR3 covers 14 residues. The germline gives CDR1 SGDLS, CDR2 YYNGEE.

This clone was counted only a few times. This chain connects TRBV4-3 to TRBJ2-1; perhaps TRBD2 as D (6 bases). CDR1 is LGHNA and CDR2 is YSLEER in the germline V gene. With 2 bases removed from V and 6 bases from J, the gap between germline ends came to 14 bases. The CDR3 sequence is 15 residues long. CDR3 nucleotide sequence: TGCGCCAGCAGCCAATTCAGTCACGGGGGCAATGAGCAGTTCTTC. The encoded protein is CASSQFSHGGNEQFF.